One and the same sample provided the 26 T cell receptor beta chains below, sequenced in a study of blood T cell repertoires in COVID-19. Data came from immunoSEQ multiplex PCR; TCRdb stores just in-frame clones and leaves some out. This sample has about 190,000 clones, with 88% found just once. The sample was peripheral blood. The receptors derive from a young man with active or convalescent COVID-19.

The V gene is TRBV2, the J gene TRBJ1-2; TRBD1 is a possible D gene (5 bases). CDR1 SNHLY and CDR2 FYNNEI come from the germline V gene. The CDR3 is 15 amino acids. Trimming pared 5 bases from V and 7 bases from J, leaving 20 bases between. The CDR3 region is CASSHLSTAMGGYTF. The CDR3 DNA is TGTGCCAGCAGTCACTTATCGACAGCGATGGGTGGCTACACCTTC.

V and J are TRBV4-1 and TRBJ2-1; TRBD2 might be the D (6 bases). V was shortened by 0 bases and J by 3 bases, with 9 bases between the two germline ends. The germline gives CDR1 MGHRA, CDR2 YSYEKL. This CDR3 contains 15 residues. The DNA for the CDR3 is TGCGCCAGCAGCCAAGATGGGACTGGCTACAATGAGCAGTTCTTC. Amino acid sequence: CASSQDGTGYNEQFF.

CDR3 in amino acids: CASSQDPRSEKLFF. CDR3 coding DNA: TGCGCCAGCAGCCAAGATCCGAGGAGTGAAAAACTGTTTTTT. The chain recombines TRBV4-3 with TRBJ1-4; D is unclear. Trimming shortened V by 0 bases and J by 7 bases, and 9 bases separated the two germline ends. The germline V gene encodes CDR1 LGHNA and CDR2 YSLEER. The CDR3 sequence is 14 residues long.

About this clone itself: One end of the junction fails to match germline, which may point to a read error. J is TRBJ1-5 and V is TRBV15, with 10 bases matching TRBD1. Germline V gives CDR1 LNHNV, CDR2 YYDKDF (reference sequence). The CDR3 runs to 16 residues. The DNA for the CDR3 is TGTGCCACCAGCCGAGACAGGGGGCATAGCAATCAGCCCCAGCATTTT. Residues: CATSRDRGHSNQPQHF.

The chain recombines TRBV7-2 with TRBJ2-1; D is perhaps TRBD2 (6 bases). Trimming removed 0 bases from V and 8 bases from J, with 11 bases in between. The V gene's germline CDR1 is SGHTA and CDR2 FQGNSA. This CDR3 region has 14 residues. This chain's CDR3 is CASSLARGTDEQFF. The DNA for the CDR3 is TGTGCCAGCAGCTTAGCGCGGGGTACTGATGAGCAGTTCTTC.

This chain joins TRBV11-2 and TRBJ1-2; D is possibly TRBD1 (6 bases). V was clipped by 2 bases and J by 10 bases, with 14 bases between them. Germline loops: CDR1 SGHAT, CDR2 FQNNGV. The CDR3 runs 13 residues. The CDR3 protein is CASSLYTQGDYTF. The CDR3 DNA is TGTGCCAGCAGCTTATACACACAGGGCGACTACACCTTC. Based on the CDR3 plus reference TRBV11-2 and TRBJ1-2, the full variable domain is EAGVAQSPRYKIIEKRQSVAFWCNPISGHATLYWYQQILGQGPKLLIQFQNNGVVDDSQLPKDRFSAERLKGVDSTLKIQPAKLEDSAVYLCASSLYTQGDYTFGSGTRLTVV.

This CDR3 is CASSYSRDTYGYTF. DNA for the CDR3: TGTGCCAGCAGTTACTCGAGGGACACCTATGGCTACACCTTC. This chain joins TRBV6-5 and TRBJ1-2; perhaps TRBD1 as D (6 bases). V lost 0 bases to trimming and J lost 4 bases, with 9 bases between them. Germline values: CDR1 MNHEY, CDR2 SVGAGI. The CDR3 consists of 14 residues.

The chain employs TRBV19 and TRBJ1-1; 8 positions match TRBD1. The CDR3 is 14 residues long. V lost 3 bases to trimming and J lost 10 bases; unmatched junction nucleotides: 10. CDR1 is LNHDA, CDR2 SQIVND, per germline (reference sequence). The CDR3 spells CASSIDQGANGAFF. The CDR3 nucleotides read TGTGCCAGTAGTATTGATCAGGGGGCAAATGGAGCTTTCTTT.

The chain has TRBV11-2 and TRBJ1-5; 10 bases agree with TRBD1. Germline CDR1 reads SGHAT; CDR2 reads FQNNGV. With 5 bases clipped from V and 2 bases from J, the junction kept 6 bases outside the gene matches. This CDR3 has 16 amino acids. The CDR3 nucleotides read TGTGCCAGCAGCGCGGGGACAGGGGATCGCAATCAGCCCCAGCATTTT. The encoded protein is CASSAGTGDRNQPQHF.

The V and J genes are TRBV30 and TRBJ1-5; D is perhaps TRBD1 (5 bases). Germline V gene sequence: CDR1 GTSNPN, CDR2 SVGIG (reference sequence). V was cut by 3 bases and J by 7 bases, with 13 bases left in between. The CDR3 consists of 13 residues. The CDR3: CAWSVGRGQPQHF. As DNA, the CDR3 is TGTGCCTGGAGCGTAGGTCGGGGGCAGCCCCAGCATTTT.

J is TRBJ2-7 and V is TRBV2; D unclear. This CDR3 spans 14 amino acids. V lost 5 bases and J 0 bases, leaving 11 bases between the germline ends. Per germline, CDR1 SNHLY and CDR2 FYNNEI. This CDR3 is CASSPKMSSYEQYF. The DNA of the CDR3 is TGTGCCAGCAGTCCAAAGATGAGCTCCTACGAGCAGTACTTC.

The chain carries TRBV30 and TRBJ2-1; weak D call: TRBD2 (6 bases). Trimming shortened V by 2 bases and J by 0 bases, and 17 bases separated the two germline ends. From germline, CDR1 is GTSNPN and CDR2 SVGIG (reference sequence). The CDR3 runs 17 residues. The CDR3 bases are TGTGCCTGGAGTACCCTACTAGCAGAGTACTCCTACAATGAGCAGTTCTTC. Protein: CAWSTLLAEYSYNEQFF.

The J gene is TRBJ2-5, the V gene TRBV5-1; D uncertain. The CDR3 sequence is 12 residues long. Looked up from germline, CDR1 is SGHRS and CDR2 is YFSETQ. V dropped 5 bases and J dropped 2 bases, with 7 bases sitting between them. CDR3 DNA: TGCGCCAGCAGATCCAGTCAAGAGACCCAGTACTTC. It codes for CASRSSQETQYF.

The V and J genes are TRBV2 and TRBJ1-1, with a possible D match to TRBD1 (6 bases). This CDR3 spans 15 amino acids. Germline V gives CDR1 SNHLY, CDR2 FYNNEI. V lost 6 bases, J lost 0 bases, and 14 bases lay in between. The CDR3 reads CASRVMTGLNTEAFF. CDR3 DNA: TGTGCCAGCAGGGTAATGACAGGTCTGAACACTGAAGCTTTCTTT.

V gene TRBV6-4 combines with J gene TRBJ2-7, with a tentative D call TRBD1 (6 bases). V was clipped by 7 bases and J by 0 bases, with 25 bases between them. There are 18 residues in the CDR3. Germline lookup yields CDR1 MRHNA and CDR2 SNTAGT. CDR3 bases: TGTGCCAGCAACCACCCCCACTACAGGGACAACTTCTCCTACGAGCAGTACTTC. Its protein product is CASNHPHYRDNFSYEQYF.

CDR3 sequence (DNA): TGTGCCAGCAGCCGCATGGAGGAGAATCAGCCCCAGCATTTT. Protein sequence: CASSRMEENQPQHF. This chain joins TRBV7-6 and TRBJ1-5; D gene unclear. CDR1 and CDR2 (germline): SGHVS, FNYEAQ. The length of the CDR3 is 14 residues. Trimming stripped 5 bases from V and 4 bases from J, with 12 bases between.

The V call is TRBV6-5, the J call TRBJ2-7; D uncertain. The V gene's germline CDR1 is MNHEY and CDR2 SVGAGI. This CDR3 region has 12 residues. V lost 7 bases to trimming and J lost 0 bases, with 7 bases between them. The CDR3 loop reads CASTPTSYEQYF. The CDR3 DNA follows: TGTGCCAGCACCCCTACCTCCTACGAGCAGTACTTC.

The chain joins TRBV3-1 (or the pseudogene TRBV3-2) to TRBJ1-6; 7 bases agree with TRBD1. The germline V gene has CDR1 LGHDT and CDR2 YNNKEL (reference sequence). The length of the CDR3 is 16 residues. J gave up 4 bases and V 6 bases, and 9 bases lay outside the gene matches. For the CDR3, the DNA is TGTGCCAGCAGACACACGATGACAGGGTATAATTCACCCCTCCACTTT. Translated, it gives CASRHTMTGYNSPLHF.

V is TRBV29-1 and J is TRBJ1-2, with D uncertain. V lost 3 bases and J lost 1, with 9 bases in between. Germline assignment: CDR1 SQVTM and CDR2 ANQGSEA. The CDR3 is 13 residues long. The CDR3 DNA is TGCAGCGTTGAGGTAAACAGTAACTATGGCTACACCTTC. This codes for CSVEVNSNYGYTF. Full variable domain (rest looked up from reference TRBV29-1 and TRBJ1-2): SAVISQKPSRDICQRGTSLTIQCQVDSQVTMMFWYRQQPGQSLTLIATANQGSEATYESGFVIDKFPISRPNLTFSTLTVSNMSPEDSSIYLCSVEVNSNYGYTFGSGTRLTVV.

The chain employs TRBV6-2 or TRBV6-3 and TRBJ1-1; the D gene is possibly TRBD1 (6 bases). The CDR3 length is 14 residues. Looked up from germline, CDR1 is MNHEY and CDR2 is SVGEGT. V was clipped by 3 bases and J by 5 bases, with 13 bases between them. CDR3 amino acids: CASSYAGARTEAFF. The CDR3 DNA reads TGTGCCAGCAGTTATGCAGGGGCGCGGACTGAAGCTTTCTTT.

There are a few counts of this clone. The V and J genes are TRBV3-1 (or the pseudogene TRBV3-2) and TRBJ1-1; D is uncertain. The germline gives CDR1 LGHDT, CDR2 YNNKEL (reference sequence). V shed 2 bases and J shed 1 base, with 8 bases lying between them. The CDR3 extends over 14 amino acids. The CDR3 DNA reads as TGTGCCAGCAGCCAACTGCGGGGGAACACTGAAGCTTTCTTT. Its translation: CASSQLRGNTEAFF.

The chain has TRBV28 and TRBJ1-1; no clear D. V was shortened by 3 bases and J by 3 bases, with 8 bases between the two germline ends. Per the germline V gene, CDR1 is MDHEN and CDR2 is SYDVKM. This CDR3 has 13 amino acids. The CDR3 protein is CASSFPAHTEAFF. The CDR3 DNA reads TGTGCCAGCAGTTTCCCTGCGCACACTGAAGCTTTCTTT.

CDR3 sequence: CASSERDTQYF. The CDR3 nucleotides are TGCGCCAGCAGTGAGCGGGATACGCAGTATTTT. The chain employs TRBV10-2 and TRBJ2-3; D uncertain. V lost 2 bases and J 6 bases, leaving 3 bases between the germline ends. CDR1 WSHSY and CDR2 SAAADI come from the germline V gene. This CDR3 is built from 11 residues.

This chain connects TRBV4-2 to TRBJ2-7; 15 nucleotides align to TRBD2. The ends lost 1 base at V and 0 bases at J; junction bases unmatched: 4. Germline CDR1 is LGHNA and CDR2 is YNFKEQ. The CDR3 is 18 amino acids. The CDR3 here is CASSQVGLAGGSSYEQYF. The CDR3 region has the DNA TGTGCCAGCAGCCAAGTCGGACTAGCGGGGGGGAGCTCCTACGAGCAGTACTTC.

This chain links TRBV27 with TRBJ2-3; 8 nucleotides line up with TRBD1. Germline V CDR1 and CDR2: MNHEY, SMNVEV (reference sequence). The V gene end was trimmed by 4 bases and the J gene end by 4 bases; junction bases not matched to a gene: 7. The CDR3 runs 15 residues. The CDR3 sequence: CASSSRTGWADTQYF. The CDR3 coding sequence is TGTGCCAGCAGTTCCCGGACAGGGTGGGCAGATACGCAGTATTTT.

This rearrangement joins TRBV5-1 to TRBJ1-2; 7 nucleotides agree with TRBD1. This CDR3 has 14 residues. Germline V gene data show CDR1 as SGHRS and CDR2 as YFSETQ. V trimming: 3 bases; J trimming: 2 bases; junction bases outside the gene matches: 4. DNA of the CDR3: TGCGCCAGCAGCTCTTTACAGGGGAACTATGGCTACACCTTC. Its translation is CASSSLQGNYGYTF.